This T cell receptor (beta chain) was retrieved from a study of radiotherapy plus CTLA-4 blockade in lung cancer (dated 2018 in TCRdb). With respect to the entire study: Objective responses occurred in around 20% of enrolled patients, and less than 35% achieved disease control. Broader findings and caveats from the paper: After treatment with radiotherapy and ipilimumab, TCR clones that originated in tumors expanded in peripheral blood. The strongest predictors of response were reported to be early dynamic shifts in blood T cell clones along with a rise in serum interferon-beta following radiation.

Of note for this clone: Its specific antigen is unknown. No much larger clone exists at a distance of one base, and base qualities are not known.

The library came from the immunoSEQ multiplex PCR assay. In its TCRdb copy, this immuneACCESS table keeps in-frame sequences only and misses some clones. Where compared with another copy, unresolved V genes explain less than half of these, and the others have no known cause. The table for this sample lists some 80,000 clones; roughly four fifths of them were counted only once. The ten largest clones represent approximately 0.73% of the sample. The study tested focal radiation therapy combined with CTLA-4 blockade (ipilimumab) in patients with chemo-refractory metastatic non-small-cell lung cancer. The CDR3, from cysteine to phenylalanine, totals 14 residues. Only the CDR3 portion is preserved as DNA: 42 bases, with reading frame beginning at the first base. The germline ends are 17 bases apart after V is trimmed by 8 bases and J by 6 bases. CDR1 WNHNN and CDR2 SYGVQD were looked up in the germline V gene (reference sequence).

The specimen was peripheral blood, collected from a patient treated with radiotherapy plus ipilimumab. Recombination connected TRBV10-1 to TRBJ2-1, with an unclear D gene assignment. This TCR was recovered from a human donor with non-small cell lung cancer who had stable disease on radiotherapy plus ipilimumab. The base sequence is TGCGCCAGCTCAGGAGCTAGAGGTTTCAATGAGCAGTTCTTC. It is translated as CASSGARGFNEQFF.